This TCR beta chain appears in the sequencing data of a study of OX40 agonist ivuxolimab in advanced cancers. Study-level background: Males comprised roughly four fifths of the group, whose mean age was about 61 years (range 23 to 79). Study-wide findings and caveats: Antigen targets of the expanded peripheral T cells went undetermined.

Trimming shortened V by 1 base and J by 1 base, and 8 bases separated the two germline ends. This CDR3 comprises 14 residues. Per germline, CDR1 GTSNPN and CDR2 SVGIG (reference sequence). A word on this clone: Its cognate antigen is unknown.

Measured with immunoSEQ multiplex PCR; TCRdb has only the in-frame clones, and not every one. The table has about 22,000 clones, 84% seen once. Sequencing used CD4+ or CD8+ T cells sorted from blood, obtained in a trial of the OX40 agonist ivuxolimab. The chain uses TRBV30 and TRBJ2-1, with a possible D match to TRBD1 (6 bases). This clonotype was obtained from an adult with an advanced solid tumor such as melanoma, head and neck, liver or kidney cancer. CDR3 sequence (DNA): TGTGCCTGGAGTGCAGGACAGTCCTACAATGAGCAGTTCTTC. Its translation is CAWSAGQSYNEQFF. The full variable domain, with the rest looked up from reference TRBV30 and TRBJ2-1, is SQTIHQWPATLVQPVGSPLSLECTVEGTSNPNLYWYRQAAGRGLQLLFYSVGIGQISSEVPQNLSASRPQDRQFILSSKKLLLSDSGFYLCAWSAGQSYNEQFFGPGTRLTVL.